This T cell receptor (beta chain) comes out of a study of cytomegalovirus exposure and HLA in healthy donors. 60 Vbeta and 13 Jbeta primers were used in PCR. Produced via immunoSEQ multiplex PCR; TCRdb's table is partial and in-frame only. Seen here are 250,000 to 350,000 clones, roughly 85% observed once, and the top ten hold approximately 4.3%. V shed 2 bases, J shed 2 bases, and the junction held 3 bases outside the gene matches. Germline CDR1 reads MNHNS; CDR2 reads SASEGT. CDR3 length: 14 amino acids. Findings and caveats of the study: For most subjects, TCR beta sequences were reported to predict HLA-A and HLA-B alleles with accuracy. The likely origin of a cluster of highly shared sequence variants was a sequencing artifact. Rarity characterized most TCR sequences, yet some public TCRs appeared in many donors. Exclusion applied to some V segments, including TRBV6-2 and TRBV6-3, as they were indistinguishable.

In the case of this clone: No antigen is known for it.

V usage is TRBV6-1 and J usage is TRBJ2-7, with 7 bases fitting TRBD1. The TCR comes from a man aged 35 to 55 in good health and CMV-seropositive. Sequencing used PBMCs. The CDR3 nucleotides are TGTGCCAGCAGTGAAACAGGGGAAGCCTACGAGCAGTACTTC. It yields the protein CASSETGEAYEQYF.